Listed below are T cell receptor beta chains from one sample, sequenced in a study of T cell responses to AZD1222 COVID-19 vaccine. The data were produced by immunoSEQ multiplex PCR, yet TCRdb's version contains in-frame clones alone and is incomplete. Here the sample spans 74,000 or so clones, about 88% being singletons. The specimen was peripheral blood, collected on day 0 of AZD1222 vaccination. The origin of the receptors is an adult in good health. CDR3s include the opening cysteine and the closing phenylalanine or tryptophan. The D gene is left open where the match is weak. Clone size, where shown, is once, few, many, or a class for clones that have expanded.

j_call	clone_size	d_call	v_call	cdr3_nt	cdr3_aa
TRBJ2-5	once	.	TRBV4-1	TGCGCCAGCAGCCAAGCTGAGCAGGGAATGGAAGAGACCCAGTACTTC	CASSQAEQGMEETQYF
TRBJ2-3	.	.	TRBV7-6	TGTGCCAGCAGCTTAGTTGGCCCAGGAGCTAGCACAGATACGCAGTATTTT	CASSLVGPGASTDTQYF
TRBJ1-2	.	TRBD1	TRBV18	TGTGCCAGCTCACTCCCAGGGGGATATAACTATGGCTACACCTTC	CASSLPGGYNYGYTF
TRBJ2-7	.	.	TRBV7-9	TGTGCCAGCGAGGGCGGGGAGTACGAGCAGTACTTC	CASEGGEYEQYF
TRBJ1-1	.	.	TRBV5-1	TGCGCCAGCAGCGCATGGAATATGAACACTGAAGCTTTCTTT	CASSAWNMNTEAFF
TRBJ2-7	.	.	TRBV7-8	TGTGCCAGCAGCTTATGGCTCAGGGCCGATAGCTACTTC	CASSLWLRADSYF
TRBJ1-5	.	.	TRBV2	TGTGCCAGTCTCGGCGCGGCGGGCAATCAGCCCCAGCATTTT	CASLGAAGNQPQHF
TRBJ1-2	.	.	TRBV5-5	TGTGCCAGCAGCTCCGGACGCGGTGTGGGGGCCTCGGATGGCTACACCTTC	CASSSGRGVGASDGYTF
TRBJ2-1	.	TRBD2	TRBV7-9	TGTGCCAGCAGCTTAGCCCTCAGACTAGCGACTATGGGTAGGGAGCAGTTCTTC	CASSLALRLATMGREQFF
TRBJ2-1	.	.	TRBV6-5	TGTGCCAGCACTTTACACAATGAGCAGTTCTTC	CASTLHNEQFF
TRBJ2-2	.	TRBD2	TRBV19	TGTGCCAGTAGGCGGACTAGCGTTATCGGGGAGCTGTTTTTT	CASRRTSVIGELFF
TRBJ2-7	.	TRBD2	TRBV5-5	TGTGCCAGCAGCTTGGGACTAGCGGGTGCCTCCTACGAGCAGTACTTC	CASSLGLAGASYEQYF
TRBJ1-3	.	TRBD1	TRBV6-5	TGTGCCAGCAGTTACTGGCAGGGGGCAACCGGAAACACCATATATTTT	CASSYWQGATGNTIYF
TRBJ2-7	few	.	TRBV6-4	TGTGCCAGCAGTGATTTACAGGCTCACCAGCAGTACTTC	CASSDLQAHQQYF
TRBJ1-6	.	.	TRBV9	TGTGCCAGCAGCGCGACAGAGGCGGGGTCCCTCCACTTT	CASSATEAGSLHF
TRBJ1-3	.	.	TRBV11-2	TGTGCCAGCAGGGGGAGGACTAGCTCTGGAAACACCATATATTTT	CASRGRTSSGNTIYF
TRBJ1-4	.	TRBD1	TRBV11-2	TGTGCCAGCAGCCTAAACAGGGGGCTTTCGGAAAAACTGTTTTTT	CASSLNRGLSEKLFF
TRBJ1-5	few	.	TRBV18	TGTGCCAGCTCACCAGAGGGGGTCAGCAATCAGCCCCAGCATTTT	CASSPEGVSNQPQHF
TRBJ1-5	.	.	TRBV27	TGTGCCAGCAGTTTATCGGCCGGGCCGAATCAGCCCCAGCATTTT	CASSLSAGPNQPQHF
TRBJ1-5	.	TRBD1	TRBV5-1	TGCGCCAGCAGCTTGGGTGTGGACAGGGGGCAGCCCCAGCATTTT	CASSLGVDRGQPQHF
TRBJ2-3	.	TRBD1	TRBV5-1	TGCGCCAGCAGCTTGGGACAGGGGTTCGGAGATACGCAGTATTTT	CASSLGQGFGDTQYF
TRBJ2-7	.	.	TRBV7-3	TGTGCCAGCAGGACCGAGGATGGCGGGGAGCAGTACTTC	CASRTEDGGEQYF
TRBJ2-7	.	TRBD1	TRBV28	TGTGCCAGCAGGTCCGGACAGGGAGACGAGCAGTACTTC	CASRSGQGDEQYF
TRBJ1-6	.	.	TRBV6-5	TGTGCCAGCAGCTTGCAGGGGCTAAATTCACCCCTCCACTTT	CASSLQGLNSPLHF
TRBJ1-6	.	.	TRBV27	TGTGCCAGCAGTTTAAAGAATTGGGGTACGGCCCTCCACTTT	CASSLKNWGTALHF
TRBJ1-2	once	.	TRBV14	TGTGCCAGCAGCCAAGTTGCGGGGGCAGGGAGGAACTATGGCTACACCTTC	CASSQVAGAGRNYGYTF
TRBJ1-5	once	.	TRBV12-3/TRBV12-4	TGTGCCAGCAGTTTAACGTTCAATCAGCCCCAGCATTTT	CASSLTFNQPQHF
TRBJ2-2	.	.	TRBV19	TGTGCCAGTACCCCGGTTGGGGGCGTCAACACCGGGGAGCTGTTTTTT	CASTPVGGVNTGELFF
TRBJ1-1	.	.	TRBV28	TGTGCCAGCAGTTTCTTGGGGACAGAAGCTTTCTTT	CASSFLGTEAFF
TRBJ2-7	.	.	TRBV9	TGTGCCAGCAGCATTGGGCCGACCTACGAGCAGTACTTC	CASSIGPTYEQYF
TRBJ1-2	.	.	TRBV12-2	TGTGCAAGTCGCCGGGCCCGGTATGGCTACACCTTC	CASRRARYGYTF
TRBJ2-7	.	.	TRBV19	TGTGCCAGTAGTATAGACAGGGGATACGAGCAGTACTTC	CASSIDRGYEQYF
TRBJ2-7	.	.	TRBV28	TGTGCCAGCAGTTTCCTACGGGCACCCGAGCAGTACTTC	CASSFLRAPEQYF
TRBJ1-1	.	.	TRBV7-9	TGTGCCAGCAGTATAACGGTGACTGAAGCTTTCTTT	CASSITVTEAFF
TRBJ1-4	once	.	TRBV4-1	TGCGCCAGCAGCCACGGAAGAGTGGAAGCTAATGAAAAACTGTTTTTT	CASSHGRVEANEKLFF
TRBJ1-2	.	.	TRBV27	TGTGCCAGCAGTTTAGGGGGGCGCGGCTATGGCTACACCTTC	CASSLGGRGYGYTF
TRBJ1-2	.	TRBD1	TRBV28	TGTGCCAGCACCCAGGGGGGAACGGGGTATGGCTACACCTTC	CASTQGGTGYGYTF
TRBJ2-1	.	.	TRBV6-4	TGTGCCAGCAGCCCGTCCACTAGCTCCTACAATGAGCAGTTCTTC	CASSPSTSSYNEQFF
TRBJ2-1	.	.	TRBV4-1	TGCGCCAGCAGCCAAGAGGGCCCGAGCTCCTACAATGAGCAGTTCTTC	CASSQEGPSSYNEQFF
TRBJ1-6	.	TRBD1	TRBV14	TGTGCCAGCCGAGGGGGCTCACCCCTCCACTTT	CASRGGSPLHF
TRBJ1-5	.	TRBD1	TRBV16	TGTGCCAGCAGCCAAGGACAGGGCCGACAGCCCCAGCATTTT	CASSQGQGRQPQHF
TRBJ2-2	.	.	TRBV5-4	TGTGCCAGCAGCCTGAGTTGGGGGGCCGGGGAGCTGTTTTTT	CASSLSWGAGELFF
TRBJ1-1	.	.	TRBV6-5	TGTGCCAGCAGCTACCCCTCGGGGGGCCCTGAAGCTTTCTTT	CASSYPSGGPEAFF
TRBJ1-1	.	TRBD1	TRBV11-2	TGTGCCAGCAGCCAACCAACAAGACAGGGTTTATGGGGCACTGAAGCTTTCTTT	CASSQPTRQGLWGTEAFF
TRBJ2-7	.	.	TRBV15	TGTGCCACCAGCAGAGGGGTCGGGACCTACGAGCAGTACTTC	CATSRGVGTYEQYF
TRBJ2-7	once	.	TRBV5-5	TGTGCCAGCAGCTCATGGCCAGGGGCTTCCTACGAGCAGTACTTC	CASSSWPGASYEQYF